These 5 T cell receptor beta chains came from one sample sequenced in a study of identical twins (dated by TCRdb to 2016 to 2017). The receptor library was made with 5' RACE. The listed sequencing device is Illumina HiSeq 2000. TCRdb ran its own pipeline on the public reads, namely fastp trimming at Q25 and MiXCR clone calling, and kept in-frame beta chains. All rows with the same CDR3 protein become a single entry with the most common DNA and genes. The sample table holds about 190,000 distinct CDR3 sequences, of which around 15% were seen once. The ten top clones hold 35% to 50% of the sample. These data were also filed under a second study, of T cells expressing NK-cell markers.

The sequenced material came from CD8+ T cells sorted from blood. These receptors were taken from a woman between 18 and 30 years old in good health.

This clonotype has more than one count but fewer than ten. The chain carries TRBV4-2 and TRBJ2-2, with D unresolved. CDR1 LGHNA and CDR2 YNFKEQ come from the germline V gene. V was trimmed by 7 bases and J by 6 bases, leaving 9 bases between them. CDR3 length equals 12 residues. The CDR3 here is CASTDISGELFF. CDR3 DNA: TGTGCCAGCACCGACATATCCGGGGAGCTGTTTTTT.

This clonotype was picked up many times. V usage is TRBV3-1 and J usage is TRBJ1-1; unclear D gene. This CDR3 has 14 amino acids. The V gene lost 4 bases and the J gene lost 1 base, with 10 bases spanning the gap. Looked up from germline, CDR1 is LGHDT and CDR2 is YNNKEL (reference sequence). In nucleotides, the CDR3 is TGTGCCAGCAGCCTTCCTTCAAGGAACACTGAAGCTTTCTTT. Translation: CASSLPSRNTEAFF.

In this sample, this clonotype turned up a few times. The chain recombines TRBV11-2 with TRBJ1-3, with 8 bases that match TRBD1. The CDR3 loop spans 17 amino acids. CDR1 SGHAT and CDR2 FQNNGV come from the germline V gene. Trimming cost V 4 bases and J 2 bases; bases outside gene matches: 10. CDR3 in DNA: TGTGCCAGCAGCTGGGCCTTGACAGGGGCCCCTGGAAACACCATATATTTT. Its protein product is CASSWALTGAPGNTIYF.

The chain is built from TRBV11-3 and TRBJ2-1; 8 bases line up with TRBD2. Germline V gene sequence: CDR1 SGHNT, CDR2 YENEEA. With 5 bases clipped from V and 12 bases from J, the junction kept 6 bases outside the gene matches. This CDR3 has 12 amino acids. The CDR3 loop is CASSPGGPWQFF. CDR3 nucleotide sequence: TGTGCCAGCAGCCCGGGGGGGCCCTGGCAGTTCTTC.

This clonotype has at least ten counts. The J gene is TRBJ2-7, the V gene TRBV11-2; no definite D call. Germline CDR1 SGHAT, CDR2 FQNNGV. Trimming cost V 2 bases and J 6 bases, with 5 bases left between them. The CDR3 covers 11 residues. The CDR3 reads CASSLTSEQYF. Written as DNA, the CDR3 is TGTGCCAGCAGCTTAACGTCCGAGCAGTACTTC.